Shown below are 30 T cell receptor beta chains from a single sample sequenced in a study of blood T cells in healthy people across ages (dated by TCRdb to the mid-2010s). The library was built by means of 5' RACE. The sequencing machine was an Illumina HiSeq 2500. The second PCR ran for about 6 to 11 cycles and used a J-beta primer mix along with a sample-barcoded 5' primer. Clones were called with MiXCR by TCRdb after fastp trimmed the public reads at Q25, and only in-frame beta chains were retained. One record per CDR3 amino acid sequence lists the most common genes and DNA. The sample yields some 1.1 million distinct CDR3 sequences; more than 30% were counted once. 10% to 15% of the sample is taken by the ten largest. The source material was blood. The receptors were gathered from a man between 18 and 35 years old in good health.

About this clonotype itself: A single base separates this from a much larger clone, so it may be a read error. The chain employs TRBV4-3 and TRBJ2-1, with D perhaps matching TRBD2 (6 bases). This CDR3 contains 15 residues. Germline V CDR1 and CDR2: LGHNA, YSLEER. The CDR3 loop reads CASSQEGLSYNEQCF. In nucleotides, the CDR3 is TGCGCCAGCAGCCAAGAGGGACTTTCCTACAATGAGCAGTGCTTC.

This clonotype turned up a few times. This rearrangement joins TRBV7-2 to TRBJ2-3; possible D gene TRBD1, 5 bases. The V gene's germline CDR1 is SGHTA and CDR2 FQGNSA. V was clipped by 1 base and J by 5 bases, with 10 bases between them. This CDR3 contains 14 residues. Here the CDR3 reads CASSLDGAQDTQYF. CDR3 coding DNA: TGTGCCAGCAGCTTAGATGGGGCGCAAGATACGCAGTATTTT.

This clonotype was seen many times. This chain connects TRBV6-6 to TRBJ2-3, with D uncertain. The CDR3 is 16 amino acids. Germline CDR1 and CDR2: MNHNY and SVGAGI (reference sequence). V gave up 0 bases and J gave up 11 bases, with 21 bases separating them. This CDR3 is CASSYSLNGPKDEQYF. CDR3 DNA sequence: TGTGCCAGCAGTTACTCCCTAAACGGCCCCAAGGATGAGCAGTATTTT.

The CDR3 region has the DNA TGCAGTGCTAGAGCCGTTGAGGGGACCCTTGGCACCGGGGAGCTGTTTTTT. It translates to CSARAVEGTLGTGELFF. J is TRBJ2-2 and V is TRBV20-1; D is possibly TRBD1 or TRBD2 (5 bases each). V gave up 1 base and J gave up 4 bases, with 19 bases separating them. The CDR3 contains 17 residues. Germline V gene sequence: CDR1 DFQATT, CDR2 SNEGSKA (reference sequence).

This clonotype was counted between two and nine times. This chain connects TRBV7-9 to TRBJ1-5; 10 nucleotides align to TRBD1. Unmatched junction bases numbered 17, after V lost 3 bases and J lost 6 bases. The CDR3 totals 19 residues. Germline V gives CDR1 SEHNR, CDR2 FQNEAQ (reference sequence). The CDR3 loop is CASSLFVIGDRGRSQPQHF. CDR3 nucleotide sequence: TGTGCCAGCAGCTTGTTTGTTATAGGGGACAGGGGACGGAGTCAGCCCCAGCATTTT.

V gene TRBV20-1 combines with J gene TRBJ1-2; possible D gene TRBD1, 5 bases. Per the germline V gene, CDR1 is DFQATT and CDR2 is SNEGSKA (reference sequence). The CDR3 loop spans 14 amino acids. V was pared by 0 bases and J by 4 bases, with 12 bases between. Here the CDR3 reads CSARDHWGSYGYTF. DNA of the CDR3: TGCAGTGCTAGAGATCATTGGGGGAGCTATGGCTACACCTTC.

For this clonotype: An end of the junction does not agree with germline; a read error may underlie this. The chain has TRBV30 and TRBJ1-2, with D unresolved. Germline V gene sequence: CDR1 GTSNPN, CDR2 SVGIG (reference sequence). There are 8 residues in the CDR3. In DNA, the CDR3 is TGTGCCTCTTATGGCCACACCTTC. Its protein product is CASYGHTF.

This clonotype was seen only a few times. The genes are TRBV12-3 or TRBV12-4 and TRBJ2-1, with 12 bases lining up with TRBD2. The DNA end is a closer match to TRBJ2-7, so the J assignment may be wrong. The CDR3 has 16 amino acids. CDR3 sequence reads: CASSPTSGGNYNEQYF. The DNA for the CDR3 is TGTGCCAGCAGTCCCACTAGCGGGGGGAACTACAATGAGCAGTACTTC.

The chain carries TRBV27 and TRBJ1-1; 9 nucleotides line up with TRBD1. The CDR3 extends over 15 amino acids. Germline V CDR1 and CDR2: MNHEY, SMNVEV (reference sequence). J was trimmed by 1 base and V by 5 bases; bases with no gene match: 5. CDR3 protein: CASSTRDRENTEAFF. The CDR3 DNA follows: TGTGCCAGCAGTACCCGGGACAGGGAGAACACTGAAGCTTTCTTT.

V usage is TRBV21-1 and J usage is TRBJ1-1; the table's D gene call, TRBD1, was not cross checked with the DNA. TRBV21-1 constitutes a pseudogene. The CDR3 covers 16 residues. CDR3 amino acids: CASSKPSGHTNTEAFF. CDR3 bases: TGTGCCAGCAGCAAACCTTCGGGACACACGAACACTGAAGCTTTCTTT.

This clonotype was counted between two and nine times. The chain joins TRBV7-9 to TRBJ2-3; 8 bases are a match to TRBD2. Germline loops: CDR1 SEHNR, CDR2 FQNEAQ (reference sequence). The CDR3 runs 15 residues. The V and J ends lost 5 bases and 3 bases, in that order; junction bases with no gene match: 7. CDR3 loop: CASSDPRGATDTQYF. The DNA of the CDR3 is TGTGCCAGCAGCGACCCGCGGGGGGCGACAGATACGCAGTATTTT. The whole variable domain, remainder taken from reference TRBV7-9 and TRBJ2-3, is DTGVSQNPRHKITKRGQNVTFRCDPISEHNRLYWYRQTLGQGPEFLTYFQNEAQLEKSRLLSDRFSAERPKGSFSTLEIQRTEQGDSAMYLCASSDPRGATDTQYFGPGTRLTVL.

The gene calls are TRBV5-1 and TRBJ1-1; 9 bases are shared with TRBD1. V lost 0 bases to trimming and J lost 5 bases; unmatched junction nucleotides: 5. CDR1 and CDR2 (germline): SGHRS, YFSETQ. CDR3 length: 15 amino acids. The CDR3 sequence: CASSLANRGLTEAFF. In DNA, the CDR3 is TGCGCCAGCAGCTTGGCGAACAGGGGGCTTACTGAAGCTTTCTTT.

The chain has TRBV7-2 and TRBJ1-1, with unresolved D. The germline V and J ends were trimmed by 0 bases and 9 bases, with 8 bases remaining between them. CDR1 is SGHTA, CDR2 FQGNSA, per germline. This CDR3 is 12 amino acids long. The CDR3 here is CASSLAAQQAFF. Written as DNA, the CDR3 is TGTGCCAGCAGCTTAGCGGCCCAGCAAGCTTTCTTT.

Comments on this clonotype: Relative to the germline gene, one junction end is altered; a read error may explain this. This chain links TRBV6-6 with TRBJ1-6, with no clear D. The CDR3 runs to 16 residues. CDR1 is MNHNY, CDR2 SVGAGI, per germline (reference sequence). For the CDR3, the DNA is TGTGCCAGCAGCTTATCCCCGGACGGCAATAATTCACCCCCCCACTTT. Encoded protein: CASSLSPDGNNSPPHF.

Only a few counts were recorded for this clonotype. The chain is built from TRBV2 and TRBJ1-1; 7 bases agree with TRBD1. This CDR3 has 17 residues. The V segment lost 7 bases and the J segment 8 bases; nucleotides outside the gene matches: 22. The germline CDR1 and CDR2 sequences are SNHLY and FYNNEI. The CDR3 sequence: CASTLDEGAGLLGEAFF. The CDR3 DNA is TGTGCCAGCACCCTCGATGAGGGGGCCGGGCTCTTGGGGGAAGCTTTCTTT.

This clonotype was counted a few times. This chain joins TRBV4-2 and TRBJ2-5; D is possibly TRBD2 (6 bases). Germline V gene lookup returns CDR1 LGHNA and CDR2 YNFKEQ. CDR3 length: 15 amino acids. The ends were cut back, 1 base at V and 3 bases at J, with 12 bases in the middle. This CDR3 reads CASSQVNSGEETQYF. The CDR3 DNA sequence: TGTGCCAGCAGCCAAGTTAATTCGGGGGAAGAGACCCAGTACTTC.

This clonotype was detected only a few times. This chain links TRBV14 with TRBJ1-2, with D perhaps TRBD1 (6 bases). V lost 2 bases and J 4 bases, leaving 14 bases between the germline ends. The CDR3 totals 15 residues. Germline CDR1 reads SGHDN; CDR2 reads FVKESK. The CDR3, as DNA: TGTGCCAGCAGCCAATTGGGGGCTCCAACCTATGGCTACACCTTC. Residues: CASSQLGAPTYGYTF.

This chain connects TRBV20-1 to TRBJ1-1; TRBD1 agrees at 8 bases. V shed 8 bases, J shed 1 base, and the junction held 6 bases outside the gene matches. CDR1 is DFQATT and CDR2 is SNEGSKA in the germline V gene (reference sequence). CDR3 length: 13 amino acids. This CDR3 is CSTAGTGNTEAFF. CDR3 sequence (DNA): TGCAGTACGGCCGGGACAGGGAACACTGAAGCTTTCTTT.

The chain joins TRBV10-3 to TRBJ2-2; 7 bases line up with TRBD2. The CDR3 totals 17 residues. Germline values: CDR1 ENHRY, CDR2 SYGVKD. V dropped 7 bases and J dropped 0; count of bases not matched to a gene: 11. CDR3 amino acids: CAIKKTSPLSNTGELFF. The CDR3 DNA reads TGTGCCATCAAAAAGACTAGCCCACTTTCGAACACCGGGGAGCTGTTTTTT.

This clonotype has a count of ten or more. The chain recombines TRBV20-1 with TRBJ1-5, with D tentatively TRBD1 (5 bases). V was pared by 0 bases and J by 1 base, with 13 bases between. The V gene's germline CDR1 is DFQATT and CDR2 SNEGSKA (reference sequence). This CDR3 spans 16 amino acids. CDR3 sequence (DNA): TGCAGTGCTAGAGATTATGGCAGGGTAAGCAATCAGCCCCAGCATTTT. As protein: CSARDYGRVSNQPQHF.

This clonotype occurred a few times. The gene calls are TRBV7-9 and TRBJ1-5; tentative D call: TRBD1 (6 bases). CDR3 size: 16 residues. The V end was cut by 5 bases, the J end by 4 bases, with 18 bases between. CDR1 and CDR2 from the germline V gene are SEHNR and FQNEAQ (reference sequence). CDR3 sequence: CASSRISGTRNQPQHF. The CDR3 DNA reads TGTGCCAGCAGCCGAATTTCCGGGACACGGAATCAGCCCCAGCATTTT.

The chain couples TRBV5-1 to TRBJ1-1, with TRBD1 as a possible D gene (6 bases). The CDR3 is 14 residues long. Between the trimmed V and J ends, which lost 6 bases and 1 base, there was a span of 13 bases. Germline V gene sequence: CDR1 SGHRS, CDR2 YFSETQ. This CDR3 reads CASTFDRKNTEAFF. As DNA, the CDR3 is TGCGCCAGCACCTTCGACAGGAAGAACACTGAAGCTTTCTTT.

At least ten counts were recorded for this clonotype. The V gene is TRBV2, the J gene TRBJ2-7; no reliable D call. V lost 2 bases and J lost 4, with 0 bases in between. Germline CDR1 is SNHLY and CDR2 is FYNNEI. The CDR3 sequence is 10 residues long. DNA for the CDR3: TGTGCCAGCAGTGAATACGAGCAGTACTTC. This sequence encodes CASSEYEQYF. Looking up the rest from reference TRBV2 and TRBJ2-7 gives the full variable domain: EPEVTQTPSHQVTQMGQEVILRCVPISNHLYFYWYRQILGQKVEFLVSFYNNEISEKSEIFDDQFSVERPDGSNFTLKIRSTKLEDSAMYFCASSEYEQYFGPGTRLTVT.

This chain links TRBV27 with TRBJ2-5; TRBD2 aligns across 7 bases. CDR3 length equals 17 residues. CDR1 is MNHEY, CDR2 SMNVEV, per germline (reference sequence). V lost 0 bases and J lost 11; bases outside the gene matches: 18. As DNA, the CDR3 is TGTGCCAGCAGTTTATCGAGCGTGGGGGGGTCGTACAATGAGCAGTACTTC. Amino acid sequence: CASSLSSVGGSYNEQYF.

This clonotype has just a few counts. The CDR3 bases are TGTGCCAGCAGCTCTTCAGGGAGGAGCAACTATGGCTACACCTTC. Translation: CASSSSGRSNYGYTF. This chain uses TRBV7-2 with TRBJ1-2; TRBD1 is a possible D gene (5 bases). The germline gives CDR1 SGHTA, CDR2 FQGNSA. The CDR3 has 15 residues. The germline V and J ends were trimmed by 4 bases and 2 bases, with 14 bases remaining between them.

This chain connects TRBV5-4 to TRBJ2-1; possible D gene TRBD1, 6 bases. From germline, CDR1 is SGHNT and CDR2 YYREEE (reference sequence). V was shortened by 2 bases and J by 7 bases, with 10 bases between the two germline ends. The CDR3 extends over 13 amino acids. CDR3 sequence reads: CASSFADRNEQFF. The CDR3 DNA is TGTGCCAGCAGCTTTGCGGACAGAAATGAGCAGTTCTTC.

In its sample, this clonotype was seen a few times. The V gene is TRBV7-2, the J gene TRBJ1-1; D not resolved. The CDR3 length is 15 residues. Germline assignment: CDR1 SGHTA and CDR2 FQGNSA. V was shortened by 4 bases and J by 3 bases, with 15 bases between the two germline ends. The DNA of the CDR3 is TGTGCCAGCAGCTCTAGCTCCGGGTTAGACACTGAAGCTTTCTTT. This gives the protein CASSSSSGLDTEAFF.

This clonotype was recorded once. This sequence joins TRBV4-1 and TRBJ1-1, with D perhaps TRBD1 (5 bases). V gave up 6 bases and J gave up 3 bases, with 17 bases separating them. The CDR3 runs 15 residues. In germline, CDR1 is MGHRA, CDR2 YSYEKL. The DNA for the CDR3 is TGCGCCAGCAGTTCTCAGATGGGGGGGGACACTGAAGCTTTCTTT. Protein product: CASSSQMGGDTEAFF.

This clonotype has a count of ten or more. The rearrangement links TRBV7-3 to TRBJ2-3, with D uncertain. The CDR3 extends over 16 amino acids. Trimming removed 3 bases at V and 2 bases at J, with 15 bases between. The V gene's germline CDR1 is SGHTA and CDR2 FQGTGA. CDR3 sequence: CASSLRTTAYTDTQYF. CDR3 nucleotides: TGTGCCAGCAGCTTGCGGACCACTGCTTACACAGATACGCAGTATTTT.

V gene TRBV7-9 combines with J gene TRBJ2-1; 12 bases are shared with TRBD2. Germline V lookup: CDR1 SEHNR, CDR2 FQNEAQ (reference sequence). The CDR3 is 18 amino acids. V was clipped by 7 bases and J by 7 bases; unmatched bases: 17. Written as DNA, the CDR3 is TGTGCCAGCACCGGGACTAGCGGGTCAGCCCGGGGGGTGAATGAGCAGTTCTTC. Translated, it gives CASTGTSGSARGVNEQFF.